One TCR beta chain is described in this entry. What it binds is unknown. This sample was taken from a study of cytomegalovirus exposure and HLA in healthy donors. The donors were part of the 120-subject validation cohort, which stood apart from the roughly 670-subject first cohort. Profiling relied on immunoSEQ multiplex PCR, and the TCRdb table lists in-frame clones only, not all of them. Altogether about 150,000 clones are present, roughly 91% being singletons, with the ten largest covering 2.5% to 4%. Points from the study as a whole: Listed as cytomegalovirus-associated were 150 or so TCR beta chains. The finding came from a later analysis; first-cohort TCR clusters tended to co-occur in the 110 or so validation repertoires.

This CDR3 has 16 amino acids. In germline, CDR1 is ENHRY, CDR2 SYGVKD. V trimming: 4 bases; J trimming: 1 base; junction bases outside the gene matches: 6. The sequencing input was PBMCs. This chain connects TRBV10-3 to TRBJ2-5, with 10 bases matching TRBD2. The origin of this receptor is a woman aged 18-29 years in good health and CMV-seropositive. The CDR3, as DNA: TGTGCCATCAGTGCGCCTAGCGGGAGAGTCCAAGAGACCCAGTACTTC. Protein product: CAISAPSGRVQETQYF.